This TCR beta chain originates from a study of Ad26.COV2.S vaccination and SARS-CoV-2 variants. Germline CDR1 is SGHAT and CDR2 is FQNNGV. The CDR3 is made up of 15 amino acids. Between the trimmed V and J ends, which lost 5 bases and 5 bases, there was a span of 19 bases. As for treatment: some 20 received Ad26.COV2.S at low or high dose, single or two shots; about 5 received placebo; per-sample allocation not given. Day 63 following the first vaccine or placebo injection was when the samples were taken. The vaccine antigen was prefusion-stabilized Wuhan SARS-CoV-2 spike. Sequencing used immunoSEQ multiplex PCR; TCRdb keeps in-frame clones, though not all of them. Counted here are under 500,000 clones, around 92% occurring once; the ten biggest clones make up approximately 1.6%.

Sequences were derived from peripheral blood, sampled in a trial of Ad26.COV2.S vaccine versus placebo. This TCR was sampled from a person between 18 and 65 years old who received the Ad26.COV2.S COVID-19 vaccine or a placebo. The chain links TRBV11-2 to TRBJ2-7; D perhaps matches TRBD1 (6 bases). CDR3 sequence (DNA): TGTGCCAGCAGCCGATTCCACAGGGATCACGACGAGCAGTACTTC. Its translation: CASSRFHRDHDEQYF. Variable domain in full (rest from reference TRBV11-2 and TRBJ2-7): EAGVAQSPRYKIIEKRQSVAFWCNPISGHATLYWYQQILGQGPKLLIQFQNNGVVDDSQLPKDRFSAERLKGVDSTLKIQPAKLEDSAVYLCASSRFHRDHDEQYFGPGTRLTVT.